The sequence of this TCR beta chain was determined in a study of human T cells and chemical hapten exposure. Deletions cut 0 bases from V and 5 bases from J, with 7 bases between. CDR3 length: 13 residues. The germline V gene has CDR1 SGHTA and CDR2 FQGNSA. TCRdb used MiXCR to reprocess the RACE reads, holding one entry per CDR3 protein. The repertoire consists of 150,000 to 200,000 distinct CDR3 sequences, with approximately 14% occurring once and the leading ten covering about 1.7%. Note on this clonotype: Its antigen is unidentified.

Time point given: patch test 1, 2 weeks after DPC sensitization. Regarding treatment: therapeutic diphenylcyclopropenone sensitization with weekly scalp DPC. Overall study findings and caveats: DPC sensitization produced no change in TCRs with frequency above 1 in 1000.

The source of this sequence is a woman between 25 and 40 years old with alopecia areata. Some clones in this sample may be carry-over from other donors' samples. The input for sequencing was whole blood, taken in connection with sensitization to the hapten diphenylcyclopropenone (DPC). This chain joins TRBV7-2 and TRBJ2-5; no clear D. This CDR3 reads CASSLAITETQYF. The DNA of the CDR3 is TGTGCCAGCAGCTTAGCAATAACCGAGACCCAGTACTTC. Complete variable domain (other parts from reference TRBV7-2 and TRBJ2-5): GAGVSQSPSNKVTEKGKDVELRCDPISGHTALYWYRQSLGQGLEFLIYFQGNSAPDKSGLPSDRFSAERTGGSVSTLTIQRTQQEDSAVYLCASSLAITETQYFGPGTRLLVL.